This is a list of T cell receptor beta chains from one sample in a study of blood T cell repertoires in COVID-19. Generated by immunoSEQ multiplex PCR, the TCRdb table keeps only in-frame clones and is missing some. The repertoire includes around 200,000 clones, 83% of them detected once, and roughly 1.2% sits in the top ten. Sequencing input: peripheral blood. These receptors all come from a woman in her twenties or thirties with COVID-19, enrolled during active disease. The CDR3 runs from the conserved cysteine through the conserved F or W.

V gene	J gene	CDR3 protein
TRBV4-2	TRBJ2-7	CASSQGAGGSYEQYF
TRBV19	TRBJ2-7	CASSNLIYEQYF
TRBV27	TRBJ2-2	CASSRTSGGYANTGELFF
TRBV6-5	TRBJ2-7	CASSPGGGVKVLYF
TRBV9	TRBJ1-3	CASSVSTGTSGNTIYF
TRBV7-2	TRBJ2-3	CASSLAGAWADTQYF
TRBV7-3	TRBJ2-4	CASSSGTSPNIQYF
TRBV2	TRBJ2-3	CASSEAPGATQYF
TRBV28	TRBJ2-7	CASRLPLGEQYF
TRBV6-5	TRBJ1-1	CASSYGRWSTEAFF
TRBV9	TRBJ1-5	CASSVGSGSSNQPQHF
TRBV19	TRBJ2-3	CASSIGGSGDTQYF
TRBV7-7	TRBJ2-2	CASSFAGEAGELFF
TRBV3-1/TRBV3-2	TRBJ2-7	CASSQAGGPSYEQYF
TRBV19	TRBJ1-5	CASSSTGERQPQHF
TRBV11-1	TRBJ1-2	CASRPNTGVYGYTF
TRBV19	TRBJ2-7	CASSIDEGAYEQYF
TRBV6-4	TRBJ1-6	CASSLTGENSPLHF
TRBV18	TRBJ1-1	CASSPPGLQGYTEAFF
TRBV24-1	TRBJ2-3	CATSDPSQETDTQYF
TRBV20-1	TRBJ1-4	CSARGEKLFF
TRBV18	TRBJ1-2	CASSPPGRVIYGYTF
TRBV5-1	TRBJ2-7	CASSPGKNGRLIYEQYF
TRBV4-2	TRBJ1-4	CASSQDQYSPNEKLFF
TRBV7-6	TRBJ2-2	CASSRTGTGRPGELFF
TRBV5-1	TRBJ2-1	CASKKGGLSYNEQFF
TRBV5-6	TRBJ2-3	CASSQLAPSTDTQYF
TRBV7-2	TRBJ2-1	CASSLTSSGRGNEQFF
TRBV25-1	TRBJ1-1	CASSEPRSGDTEAFF
TRBV3-1/TRBV3-2	TRBJ2-4	CASSQTQGAKNIQYF
TRBV6-5	TRBJ2-7	CASSYSGGQRSYEQYF
TRBV28	TRBJ2-7	CASSPTSASHEQYF
TRBV27	TRBJ1-4	CASTRSGEKLFF
TRBV28	TRBJ2-2	CASNTGLTGELFF
TRBV6-2/TRBV6-3	TRBJ1-6	CASSYSEGSYNSPLHF
TRBV18	TRBJ1-1	CASSPQRTVEAFF
TRBV9	TRBJ2-1	CASSARVSEQFF
TRBV28	TRBJ1-2	CASTPPGGGAAPDGYTF
TRBV11-2	TRBJ2-5	CASSPGFEETQYF
TRBV6-1	TRBJ2-1	CASSEFQSSSYNEQFF
TRBV11-2	TRBJ2-1	CASSLGASGVYNEQFF
TRBV28	TRBJ1-5	CASSLNGRYSNQPQHF
TRBV30	TRBJ2-3	CAWSVRIRDTQYF
TRBV5-4	TRBJ1-3	CASSLSGGSGNTIYF
TRBV2	TRBJ2-3	CASTPETHDTQYF
TRBV9	TRBJ2-5	CASSTPRTGSETQYF
TRBV7-2	TRBJ2-7	CASSSSVYEQYF
TRBV19	TRBJ1-2	CASSIVPGQGDGYTF
TRBV11-1	TRBJ2-1	CASSLAFPPGGSYNEQFF
TRBV30	TRBJ1-3	CAWSVTGSGNTIYF
TRBV19	TRBJ2-6	CASSFETGGTGANVLTF
TRBV2	TRBJ1-1	CASSTGYTEAFF
TRBV11-2	TRBJ2-5	CASSFDRGRGETQYF
TRBV2	TRBJ2-1	CASSDWSGGGNEQFF
TRBV6-5	TRBJ2-2	CASSYSGQGAVGELFF